The 5 T cell receptor beta chains presented below share a single source sample, sequenced in a study of CD8+CD57+ T cells in acquired aplastic anemia. Genomic DNA was employed as the template in profiling TCR beta VDJ and CDR3. TCRdb reprocessed the reads via MiXCR and lists one record per CDR3 protein. The repertoire has under 200,000 distinct CDR3 sequences, roughly 45% of them found once; the top ten carry approximately 1.1%. The sequenced sample was sorted CD4+, CD8+, or CD8+CD57+ T cells (not recorded which) from PBMCs. The receptor set was obtained from a human donor in good health.

The chain combines TRBV10-3 with TRBJ1-6, with D unresolved. This CDR3 has 15 amino acids. Germline V gives CDR1 ENHRY, CDR2 SYGVKD. Between the trimmed V and J ends, which lost 10 bases and 7 bases, there was a span of 20 bases. The CDR3 protein is CASRRAGPWNSPLHF. As DNA, the CDR3 is TGTGCCAGCAGAAGGGCAGGTCCTTGGAATTCACCCCTCCACTTT.

The chain carries TRBV2 and TRBJ2-5; 14 nucleotides line up with TRBD2. The CDR3 extends over 14 amino acids. Germline V lookup: CDR1 SNHLY, CDR2 FYNNEI. V was clipped by 7 bases and J by 4 bases; unmatched bases: 2. CDR3 sequence: CASTGLAGGETQYF. The DNA of the CDR3 is TGTGCCAGCACCGGACTAGCGGGAGGAGAGACCCAGTACTTC.

The genes are TRBV11-1 and TRBJ2-1; TRBD1 aligns across 8 bases. The CDR3 runs 14 residues. V dropped 5 bases and J dropped 7; count of bases not matched to a gene: 7. Germline V lookup: CDR1 SGHAT, CDR2 FQDESV (reference sequence). The CDR3 loop is CASSPTGQGNEQFF. The CDR3 nucleotides are TGTGCCAGCAGCCCGACAGGACAGGGAAATGAGCAGTTCTTC.

The rearrangement joins TRBV10-2 to TRBJ2-1; maybe TRBD1 (6 bases). There are 14 residues in the CDR3. Germline values: CDR1 WSHSY, CDR2 SAAADI. Trimming pared 2 bases from V and 2 bases from J, leaving 7 bases between. The CDR3 protein is CASSEQGPYNEQFF. The CDR3 DNA is TGCGCCAGCAGTGAGCAGGGGCCCTACAATGAGCAGTTCTTC.

The DNA for the CDR3 is TGCAGTGCTAGGGACCTCGGACAGGGAGCAACAGATACGCAGTATTTT. It codes for CSARDLGQGATDTQYF. This chain uses TRBV20-1 with TRBJ2-3; 8 nucleotides align to TRBD1. Germline V lookup: CDR1 DFQATT, CDR2 SNEGSKA (reference sequence). Trimming took 3 bases from V and 3 from J; bases not matched to a gene: 11. CDR3 length equals 16 residues.